This TCR beta chain was sequenced in a study of blood T cell repertoires in COVID-19. About the study: Collection of acute and convalescent COVID-19 samples took place in the United States, Italy and Spain. T cells, B-cell-depleted T cells, or PBMCs provided the cDNA or gDNA that served as material.

CDR3 size: 15 residues. Germline V gives CDR1 SGHNT, CDR2 YYREEE (reference sequence). Trimming left V 4 bases short and J 2 bases short, with 13 bases between. Authors' data handling: Using reference gene primer amplification, nucleated cell counts were estimated. TCRdb keeps only in-frame clones here, not all; method: immunoSEQ multiplex PCR. V and J calls and clone size are those listed in that table; D and trimming were worked out from the DNA. The sample contains approximately 200,000 clones, 88% of which appear only once. The sequenced sample consisted of peripheral blood. This sequence joins TRBV5-4 and TRBJ1-3; a possible D gene is TRBD1 (5 bases). The clonotype originates from a man in his 70s with acute or convalescent COVID-19. The CDR3 loop is CASSPGGRTGNTIYF. In DNA form, the CDR3 reads TGTGCCAGCAGCCCCGGGGGGAGAACTGGAAACACCATATATTTT.